This T cell receptor (beta chain) was found in a study of T cell responses to AZD1222 COVID-19 vaccine. This CDR3 comprises 14 residues. Trimming pared 2 bases from V and 5 bases from J, leaving 12 bases between. Germline assignment: CDR1 ENHRY and CDR2 SYGVKD. Measured with immunoSEQ multiplex PCR; TCRdb has only the in-frame clones, and not every one. Of roughly 110,000 clones listed, around nine tenths are singletons. The TCR sequence derives from an adult in good health. The input for sequencing was peripheral blood, taken on day 0 of AZD1222 vaccination. The V gene is TRBV10-3, the J gene TRBJ1-2; D uncertain. The CDR3 sequence is CAISEAPARYGYTF. CDR3 nucleotide sequence: TGTGCCATCAGTGAGGCGCCAGCCCGGTATGGCTACACCTTC.